The 7 T cell receptor beta chains presented below share a single source sample, sequenced in a study of blood T cell repertoires in COVID-19. Clones were sequenced by immunoSEQ multiplex PCR, and TCRdb holds only the in-frame ones, with some missing. Among around 300,000 clones listed, approximately 88% were seen once. Sequenced sample: PBMCs or T cells enriched from blood (not recorded which). The receptors stem from a man aged 25 to 40 who had recovered from COVID-19.

This clone turned up a few times. The V call is TRBV9, the J call TRBJ1-1; possible D gene TRBD1, 6 bases. Germline V CDR1 and CDR2: SGDLS, YYNGEE. Trimming shortened V by 0 bases and J by 5 bases, and 14 bases separated the two germline ends. The CDR3 consists of 15 residues. In DNA, the CDR3 is TGTGCCAGCAGCGTAGCTCCACAGGGAGTAACTGAAGCTTTCTTT. It encodes CASSVAPQGVTEAFF.

The rearrangement links TRBV7-9 to TRBJ1-1, with D perhaps TRBD1 (6 bases). Germline assignment: CDR1 SEHNR and CDR2 FQNEAQ (reference sequence). Between the trimmed V and J ends, which lost 1 base and 0 bases, there was a span of 9 bases. The CDR3 length is 15 residues. CDR3 DNA sequence: TGTGCCAGCAGCTTAGGGGGGCCGATGAACACTGAAGCTTTCTTT. This encodes CASSLGGPMNTEAFF. Together with reference TRBV7-9 and TRBJ1-1, the CDR3 gives the full variable domain: DTGVSQNPRHKITKRGQNVTFRCDPISEHNRLYWYRQTLGQGPEFLTYFQNEAQLEKSRLLSDRFSAERPKGSFSTLEIQRTEQGDSAMYLCASSLGGPMNTEAFFGQGTRLTVV.

V and J are TRBV5-1 and TRBJ2-3, with D possibly matching TRBD1 (5 bases). V shed 3 bases and J shed 2 bases, with 7 bases lying between them. The germline CDR1 and CDR2 sequences are SGHRS and YFSETQ. The CDR3 has 13 residues. The CDR3 spells CASSSGATDTQYF. CDR3 nucleotide sequence: TGCGCCAGCAGCTCTGGGGCCACAGATACGCAGTATTTT.

The chain combines TRBV4-2 with TRBJ2-5; the match to TRBD2 covers 8 bases. This CDR3 has 16 amino acids. The V segment lost 1 base and the J segment 1 base; nucleotides outside the gene matches: 5. Germline V CDR1 and CDR2: LGHNA, YNFKEQ. The CDR3 bases are TGTGCCAGCAGCCAAGGACCCCGGGGGGGCCAAGAGACCCAGTACTTC. It encodes CASSQGPRGGQETQYF.

This clone was seen a handful of times. The chain combines TRBV14 with TRBJ1-3; D call uncertain. The germline V gene encodes CDR1 SGHDN and CDR2 FVKESK. V was pared by 5 bases and J by 0 bases, with 8 bases between. The CDR3 is 14 amino acids. The CDR3 bases are TGTGCCAGCAGCGGTAGTAACTCTGGAAACACCATATATTTT. This translates into CASSGSNSGNTIYF.

The chain employs TRBV28 and TRBJ1-2, with a tentative D call TRBD1 (5 bases). The germline V and J ends were trimmed by 5 bases and 4 bases, with 20 bases remaining between them. CDR3 length: 16 amino acids. CDR1 MDHEN and CDR2 SYDVKM come from the germline V gene. The CDR3, as DNA: TGTGCCAGCAGTCCTGAGGTGGCAGGGTCCGCCTATGGCTACACCTTC. The encoded protein is CASSPEVAGSAYGYTF.

DNA for the CDR3: TGTGCCAGCAGCGTGACAGGCTTCCAAGAGACCCAGTACTTC. It translates to CASSVTGFQETQYF. The gene calls are TRBV9 and TRBJ2-5; tentative D call: TRBD1 (6 bases). With 2 bases removed from V and 1 base from J, the gap between germline ends came to 9 bases. The germline V gene has CDR1 SGDLS and CDR2 YYNGEE. The CDR3 is made up of 14 amino acids.